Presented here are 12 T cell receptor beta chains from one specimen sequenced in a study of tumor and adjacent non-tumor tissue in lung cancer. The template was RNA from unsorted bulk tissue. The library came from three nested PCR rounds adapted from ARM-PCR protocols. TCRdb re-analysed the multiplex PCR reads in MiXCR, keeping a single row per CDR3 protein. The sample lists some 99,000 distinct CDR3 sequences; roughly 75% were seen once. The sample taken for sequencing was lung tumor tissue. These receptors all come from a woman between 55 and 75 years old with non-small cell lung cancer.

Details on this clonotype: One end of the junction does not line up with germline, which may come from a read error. DNA of the CDR3: TGCGCCAGCAGCCAAGGACTAGCGGGAGACTACAATGAGCAGTTCTTT. Encoded protein: CASSQGLAGDYNEQFF. The V gene is TRBV4-3, the J gene TRBJ2-1, with TRBD2 matching over 12 bases. Germline CDR1 LGHNA, CDR2 YSLEER. The CDR3 has 16 amino acids.

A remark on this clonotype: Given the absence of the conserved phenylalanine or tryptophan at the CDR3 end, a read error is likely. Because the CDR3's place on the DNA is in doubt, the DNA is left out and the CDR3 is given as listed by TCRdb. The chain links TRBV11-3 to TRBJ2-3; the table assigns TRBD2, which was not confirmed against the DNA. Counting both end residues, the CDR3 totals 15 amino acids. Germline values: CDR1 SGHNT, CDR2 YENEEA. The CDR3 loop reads CASSPARQGGHTRYL.

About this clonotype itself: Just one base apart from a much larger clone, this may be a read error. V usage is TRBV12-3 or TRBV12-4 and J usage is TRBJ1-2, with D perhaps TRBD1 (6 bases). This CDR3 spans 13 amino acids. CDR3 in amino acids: CASSMSGTRGYAF. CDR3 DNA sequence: TGTGCCAGCTCGATGTCAGGGACAAGGGGCTACGCCTTC.

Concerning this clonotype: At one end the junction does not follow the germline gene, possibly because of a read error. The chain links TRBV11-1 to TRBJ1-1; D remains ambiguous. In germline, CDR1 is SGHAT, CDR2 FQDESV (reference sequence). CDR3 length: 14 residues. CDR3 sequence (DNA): TGTGACAGCAGCTTTGGACGGGGGAACACTGAAGCTTTCTTT. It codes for CDSSFGRGNTEAFF. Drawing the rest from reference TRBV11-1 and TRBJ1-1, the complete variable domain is EAEVAQSPRYKITEKSQAVAFWCDPISGHATLYWYRQILGQGPELLVQFQDESVVDDSQLPKDRFSAERLKGVDSTLKIQPAELGDSAMYLCDSSFGRGNTEAFFGQGTRLTVV.

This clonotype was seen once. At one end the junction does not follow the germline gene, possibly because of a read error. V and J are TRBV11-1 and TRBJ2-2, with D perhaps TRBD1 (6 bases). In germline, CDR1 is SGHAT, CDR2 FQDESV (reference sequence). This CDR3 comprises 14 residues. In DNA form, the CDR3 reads TGTGTCAGCAGCTTGGAACAGGGCACCGTGGAACTGTTTTTC. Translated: CVSSLEQGTVELFF. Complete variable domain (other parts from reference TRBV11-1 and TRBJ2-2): EAEVAQSPRYKITEKSQAVAFWCDPISGHATLYWYRQILGQGPELLVQFQDESVVDDSQLPKDRFSAERLKGVDSTLKIQPAELGDSAMYLCVSSLEQGTVELFFGEGSRLTVL.

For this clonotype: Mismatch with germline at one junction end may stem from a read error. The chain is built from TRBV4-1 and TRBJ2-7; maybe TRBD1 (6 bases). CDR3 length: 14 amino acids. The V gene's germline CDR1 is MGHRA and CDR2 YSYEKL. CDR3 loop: CASSQVRGSYEQYF. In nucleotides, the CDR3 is TGCGCCAGCAGCCAAGTCAGGGGATCCTACGAGCAATACTTC.

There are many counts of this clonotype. CDR3 residues: CASSQDFGTNSGNEQFF. CDR3 DNA sequence: TGCGCCAGCAGCCAAGATTTCGGGACCAACTCGGGCAATGAGCAGTTCTTC. This chain joins TRBV4-3 and TRBJ2-1; D tentatively reads TRBD1 or TRBD2 (5 bases each). Trimming pared 0 bases from V and 6 bases from J, leaving 18 bases between. The CDR3 spans 17 residues. CDR1 is LGHNA, CDR2 YSLEER, per germline.

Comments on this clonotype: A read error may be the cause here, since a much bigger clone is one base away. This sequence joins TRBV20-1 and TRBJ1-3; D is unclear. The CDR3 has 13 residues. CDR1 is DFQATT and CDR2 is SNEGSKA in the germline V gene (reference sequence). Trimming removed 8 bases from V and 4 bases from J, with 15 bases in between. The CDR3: CSTKQSLGNTIYF. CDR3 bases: TGCAGTACTAAACAGTCACTGGGAAACACCATATATTTT.

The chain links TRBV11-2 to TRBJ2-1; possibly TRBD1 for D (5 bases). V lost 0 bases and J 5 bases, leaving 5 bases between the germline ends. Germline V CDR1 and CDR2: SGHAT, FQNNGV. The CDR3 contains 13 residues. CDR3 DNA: TGTGCCAGCAGCTTAGAGGACAACAATGAGCAGTTCTTC. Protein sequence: CASSLEDNNEQFF.

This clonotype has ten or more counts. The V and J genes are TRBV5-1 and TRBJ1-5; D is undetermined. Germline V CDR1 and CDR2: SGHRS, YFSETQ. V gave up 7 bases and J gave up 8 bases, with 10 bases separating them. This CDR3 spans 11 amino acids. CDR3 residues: CASQRSKPQHF. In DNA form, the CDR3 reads TGCGCCAGCCAAAGATCCAAGCCCCAGCATTTT.

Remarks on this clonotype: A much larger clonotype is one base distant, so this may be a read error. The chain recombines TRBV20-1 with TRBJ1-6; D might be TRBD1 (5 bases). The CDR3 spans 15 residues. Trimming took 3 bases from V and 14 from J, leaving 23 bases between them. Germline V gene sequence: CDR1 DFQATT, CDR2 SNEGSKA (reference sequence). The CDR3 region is CSARDSDSPNPSLHF. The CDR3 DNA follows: TGCAGTGCTAGGGATTCTGACAGTCCCAATCCATCCCTCCACTTT.

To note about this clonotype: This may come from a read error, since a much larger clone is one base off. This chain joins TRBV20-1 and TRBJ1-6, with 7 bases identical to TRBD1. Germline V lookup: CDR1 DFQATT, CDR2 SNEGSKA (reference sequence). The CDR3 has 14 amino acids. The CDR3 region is CIAKEGQNNSPLHF. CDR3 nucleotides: TGCATTGCTAAAGAGGGACAGAATAATTCACCCCTCCACTTT.